These T cell receptor beta chains were read from a single sample in a study of blood T cells in healthy people across ages. TCRdb itself ran the 5' RACE reads through MiXCR, one entry per CDR3 protein. The repertoire includes 2 million or so distinct CDR3 sequences, roughly 52% of them detected once, and over 2% sits in the top ten. Sample: blood. The receptors shown here come from a woman aged 40 to 50 in good health. The CDR3 runs from the conserved cysteine through the conserved F or W. Fields, in order: V gene, D gene, clone size, J gene, CDR3 protein, CDR3 DNA. The D gene is left open where the match is weak. The size entry is marked missing in some rows and otherwise reads once, few, many or a size class.

TRBV12-3/TRBV12-4,.,few,TRBJ1-2,CASSLGPPANYGYTF,TGTGCCAGCAGTTTAGGACCCCCGGCTAACTATGGCTACACCTTC
TRBV6-5,.,.,TRBJ2-3,CASSYSGLSGADTQYF,TGTGCCAGCAGTTACTCCGGACTCTCGGGAGCAGATACGCAGTATTTT
TRBV7-2,TRBD2,.,TRBJ2-1,CASSLEGTSGSNEQFF,TGTGCCAGCAGCTTAGAGGGGACTAGCGGGTCGAATGAGCAGTTCTTC
TRBV7-2,TRBD2,.,TRBJ2-5,CASSLVGAGLAGTTETQYF,TGTGCCAGCAGCTTAGTTGGGGCGGGACTAGCGGGGACTACGGAGACCCAGTACTTC
TRBV6-5,.,many,TRBJ2-7,CASSPGQFNEQYF,TGTGCCAGCAGTCCCGGACAGTTCAACGAGCAGTACTTC
TRBV20-1,.,.,TRBJ2-1,CSASRGNYNEQFF,TGCAGTGCTTCCCGGGGAAACTACAATGAGCAGTTCTTT
TRBV7-2,.,.,TRBJ1-6,CASSDMLSSYNSPLHF,TGTGCCAGCAGCGACATGTTGAGCTCCTATAATTCACCCCTCCACTTT
TRBV5-1,TRBD1,.,TRBJ2-7,CASSSDRVPYEQYF,TGCGCCAGCAGCTCGGACAGGGTCCCCTACGAGCAGTACTTC
TRBV20-1,.,.,TRBJ1-2,CSARVEGNYGYTF,TGCAGTGCTAGAGTTGAGGGAAACTATGGCTACACCTTC
TRBV5-6,TRBD2,.,TRBJ2-1,CASRGPGGGSYNEQFF,TGTGCCAGCAGGGGTCCGGGGGGGGGCTCCTACAATGAGCAGTTCTTC
TRBV12-3/TRBV12-4,.,few,TRBJ1-2,CASSLGTPVYGYTF,TGTGCCAGCAGTTTAGGGACACCCGTCTATGGCTACACCTTC
TRBV27,.,.,TRBJ2-1,CASSLAGSDNEQFF,TGTGCCAGCAGTTTAGCGGGTTCAGACAATGAGCAGTTCTTC
TRBV7-2,TRBD1,few,TRBJ1-1,CASSYAPGQGAHSPNTEAFF,TGTGCCAGCAGCTACGCTCCGGGACAGGGGGCCCATTCCCCGAACACTGAAGCTTTCTTT
TRBV10-2,TRBD1,.,TRBJ1-4,CASRLTGGAGEKLFF,TGCGCCAGCCGACTAACAGGGGGCGCGGGAGAAAAACTGTTTTTT
TRBV5-1,TRBD2,.,TRBJ2-5,CASSSRGAGAPYQETQYF,TGCGCCAGCAGCTCCCGAGGAGCGGGGGCCCCGTACCAAGAGACCCAGTACTTC
TRBV7-2,.,.,TRBJ1-5,CASSLEHGNQPQHF,TGTGCCAGCAGCTTAGAACACGGAAATCAGCCCCAGCATTTT
TRBV12-3/TRBV12-4,TRBD2,.,TRBJ2-5,CASSLLAGGFNEQYF,TGTGCCAGCAGTTTATTGGCGGGGGGTTTCAATGAGCAGTACTTC
TRBV4-1,TRBD1,.,TRBJ1-2,CASSQGDRTIQNYGYTF,TGCGCCAGCAGCCAAGGGGACAGAACCATCCAAAACTATGGCTACACCTTC
TRBV5-1,.,.,TRBJ2-7,CASSSAGGATYEQYF,TGCGCCAGCAGCTCCGCAGGCGGGGCCACCTACGAGCAGTACTTC
TRBV5-1,TRBD1,once,TRBJ2-3,CASTPGGTDAQYF,TGCGCCAGCACTCCAGGGGGCACAGATGCGCAGTATTTT
TRBV6-2/TRBV6-3,TRBD1,.,TRBJ2-1,CAGSDGQGYNEQFF,TGTGCCGGCAGTGATGGACAGGGGTACAATGAGCAGTTCTTC
TRBV27,.,.,TRBJ1-2,CASSPREGPTGGYTF,TGTGCCAGCAGTCCCCGGGAGGGGCCCACGGGAGGCTACACCTTC
TRBV29-1,.,.,TRBJ2-3,CSTFGHSSNTDTQYF,TGCAGCACCTTCGGACACTCGAGCAACACAGATACGCAGTATTTT
TRBV6-6,TRBD2,few,TRBJ2-3,CASSYPRGATDTQYF,TGTGCCAGCAGTTACCCGCGGGGGGCAACAGATACGCAGTATTTT
TRBV4-3,TRBD2,.,TRBJ2-3,CASSQEIGGSADTQYF,TGCGCCAGCAGCCAAGAGATCGGGGGGTCGGCAGATACGCAGTATTTT
TRBV28,.,many,TRBJ2-7,CASSGGGTYEQYF,TGTGCCAGCTCTGGAGGGGGGACCTACGAGCAGTACTTC
TRBV6-5,.,few,TRBJ2-5,CASSYGQGKWETQYF,TGTGCCAGCAGTTACGGGCAGGGTAAATGGGAGACCCAGTACTTC
TRBV29-1,.,.,TRBJ2-5,CSVPLRGGQETQYF,TGCAGCGTTCCCCTGAGGGGTGGACAAGAGACCCAGTACTTC
TRBV20-1,.,many,TRBJ2-4,CSAPGQPSSKNIQYF,TGCAGTGCCCCGGGACAACCATCTTCCAAAAACATTCAGTACTTC
TRBV5-5,TRBD1,few,TRBJ2-4,CASSLVSGQGANIQYF,TGTGCCAGCAGCTTAGTCTCGGGACAGGGGGCGAACATTCAGTACTTC
TRBV9,.,.,TRBJ2-7,CASSVGGGPYEQYF,TGTGCCAGCAGTGTAGGGGGGGGCCCCTACGAGCAGTACTTC
TRBV6-1,.,.,TRBJ2-6,CASSRLDIPLSGANVLTF,TGTGCCAGCAGCCGACTCGACATCCCATTATCTGGGGCCAACGTCCTGACTTTC
TRBV6-6,TRBD2,.,TRBJ2-5,CASSYLGLAGQETQYF,TGTGCCAGCAGTTATCTCGGCCTAGCGGGACAAGAGACCCAGTACTTC
TRBV28,TRBD2,few,TRBJ2-6,CASMGGSSGANVLTF,TGTGCCAGCATGGGGGGGAGCTCTGGGGCCAACGTCCTGACTTTC
TRBV6-5,.,.,TRBJ2-1,CASSYESSLRSYNEQFF,TGTGCCAGCAGTTACGAAAGTAGCCTCCGCTCCTACAATGAGCAGTTCTTC
TRBV25-1,.,.,TRBJ2-6,CASRGRVQPSGANVLTF,TGTGCCAGCAGGGGCAGAGTTCAACCCTCTGGGGCCAACGTCCTGACTTTC
TRBV11-2,TRBD2,.,TRBJ2-3,CASSLMSGTSGSYSTDTQYF,TGTGCCAGCAGCTTAATGTCCGGGACTAGCGGGAGCTATAGCACAGATACGCAGTATTTT
TRBV15,TRBD1,.,TRBJ1-5,CATREDRGGNQPQHF,TGTGCCACCAGAGAGGACAGGGGTGGCAATCAGCCCCAGCATTTT
TRBV20-1,.,.,TRBJ2-5,CSARVPHTASGETQYF,TGCAGTGCTAGAGTCCCCCATACGGCCTCCGGAGAGACCCAGTACTTC
TRBV4-1,.,.,TRBJ2-3,CASSQDPGRPSDTQYF,TGCGCCAGCAGCCAAGATCCGGGTCGACCCTCAGATACGCAGTATTTT
TRBV28,.,.,TRBJ1-6,CASSGTGINSPLHF,TGTGCCAGCAGCGGCACAGGGATTAATTCACCCCTCCACTTT
TRBV29-1,.,.,TRBJ2-7,CSVTTQGINEQYF,TGCAGCGTTACTACCCAGGGGATCAATGAGCAGTACTTC
TRBV4-3,.,.,TRBJ2-4,CASSQDLSGWPEQYF,TGCGCCAGCAGCCAAGATTTATCGGGGTGGCCGGAACAGTACTTC
TRBV11-2,.,.,TRBJ2-1,CASNVGSYNEQFF,TGTGCCAGCAATGTAGGGTCCTACAATGAGCAGTTCTTC
TRBV20-1,TRBD2,.,TRBJ2-3,CSATASGGRTDTQYF,TGCAGTGCTACCGCTAGCGGGGGGAGGACAGATACGCAGTATTTT
TRBV27,TRBD1,.,TRBJ2-3,CASSLAGTGSSTDTQYF,TGTGCCAGCAGTTTGGCCGGGACAGGGTCAAGCACAGATACGCAGTATTTT
TRBV24-1,TRBD1,few,TRBJ2-1,CATSDHRTGNNEQFF,TGTGCCACCAGTGATCACCGGACAGGTAACAATGAGCAGTTCTTC
TRBV7-9,.,.,TRBJ1-4,CASSPTPKEKLFF,TGTGCCAGCAGCCCGACTCCGAAGGAAAAACTGTTTTTT
TRBV6-5,.,.,TRBJ2-7,CASTRYGTSYEQYF,TGTGCCAGCACTAGATATGGGACGTCCTACGAGCAGTACTTC
TRBV20-1,.,few,TRBJ1-1,CSASSPGKAEAFF,TGCAGTGCTAGTTCTCCAGGGAAGGCTGAAGCTTTCTTT
TRBV20-1,TRBD1,.,TRBJ1-6,CSVRQTGGNSPLHF,TGCAGTGTAAGGCAGACAGGGGGGAATTCACCCCTCCACTTT